This is a list of T cell receptor beta chains from one sample in a study of blood T cells in healthy people across ages. TCRdb reprocessed the 5' RACE reads with MiXCR, giving one entry per CDR3 protein. The repertoire holds fewer than 900,000 distinct CDR3 sequences, with roughly 41% as singletons. The material sequenced was blood. The receptor source for this set is a woman aged 60-75 years in good health. Both conserved end residues are part of each CDR3. Fields, in order: CDR3 length, clone size, V gene, J gene, D gene, CDR3 protein, CDR3 DNA. The D gene is left open where the match is weak. Not all rows give a size; the values are once, few, many and, for expanded clones, a class.

11	few	TRBV7-6	TRBJ1-1	NA	CASSLGTKAFF	TGTGCCAGCAGCTTAGGGACAAAAGCTTTCTTT
17	NA	TRBV9	TRBJ2-7	TRBD1	CASSVGSRGSRYNEQYF	TGTGCCAGCAGCGTAGGGTCCAGGGGGTCACGCTACAATGAGCAGTACTTC
15	NA	TRBV11-2	TRBJ2-7	NA	CASSLHGGESYEQYF	TGTGCCAGCAGCTTACATGGCGGGGAGAGCTACGAGCAGTACTTC
14	NA	TRBV2	TRBJ2-2	TRBD1	CASRRGTNTGELFF	TGTGCCAGCCGCAGGGGGACGAACACCGGGGAGCTGTTTTTT
13	NA	TRBV7-2	TRBJ2-2	NA	CASSLSRDGELFF	TGTGCCAGCAGCTTAAGTCGGGACGGGGAGCTGTTTTTT
15	few	TRBV6-1	TRBJ1-5	NA	CASLNAGPRNQPQHF	TGTGCCAGCTTGAATGCGGGACCCCGCAATCAGCCCCAGCATTTT
11	many	TRBV20-1	TRBJ2-1	NA	CSASDGSWGFF	TGCAGCGCTTCGGACGGCAGCTGGGGGTTCTTC
14	NA	TRBV20-1	TRBJ2-7	NA	CSARTDREGYGQYF	TGCAGTGCTAGAACCGACAGGGAGGGTTACGGGCAGTACTTC
14	NA	TRBV28	TRBJ2-1	NA	CASSLTGADNEQFF	TGTGCCAGCAGTTTGACGGGGGCGGACAATGAGCAGTTCTTC
13	NA	TRBV7-9	TRBJ2-1	NA	CASSLEQGSEQFF	TGTGCCAGCAGCTTAGAACAGGGATCCGAGCAGTTCTTC
14	NA	TRBV20-1	TRBJ2-1	NA	CSAAGTVGYNEQFF	TGCAGTGCTGCCGGGACGGTGGGATACAATGAGCAGTTCTTC
14	NA	TRBV5-4	TRBJ2-5	NA	CASSLGDKQETQYF	TGTGCCAGCAGCTTAGGGGACAAACAAGAGACCCAGTACTTC
15	NA	TRBV7-2	TRBJ2-7	NA	CASTSGTLTYNEQYF	TGTGCCAGCACCTCCGGGACGTTAACCTACAATGAGCAGTACTTC
13	once	TRBV5-1	TRBJ2-7	TRBD1	CASSWGQVHEQYF	TGCGCCAGCAGCTGGGGACAGGTCCACGAGCAGTACTTC
15	few	TRBV6-6	TRBJ2-7	TRBD1	CASRSGTGKGYEQYF	TGTGCCAGCAGATCTGGGACAGGGAAAGGCTACGAGCAGTACTTC
14	NA	TRBV5-1	TRBJ2-7	NA	CASSVVGEQTEQYF	TGCGCCAGCAGCGTGGTTGGGGAACAGACCGAGCAGTACTTC
14	NA	TRBV7-2	TRBJ1-2	NA	CAGSQGEAGRGYTF	TGTGCCGGCAGCCAGGGTGAGGCGGGGAGGGGCTACACCTTC
14	few	TRBV29-1	TRBJ2-1	TRBD2	CSVPELADYNEQFF	TGCAGCGTCCCGGAACTAGCGGATTACAATGAGCAGTTCTTC
16	NA	TRBV6-1	TRBJ1-6	TRBD1	CASRALTGSYNSPLHF	TGTGCCAGCAGGGCCCTGACAGGGTCATATAATTCACCCCTCCACTTT
15	once	TRBV3-1	TRBJ2-2	NA	CASRRDSTNTGELFF	TGTGCCAGCAGACGGGACTCCACGAACACCGGGGAGCTGTTTTTT
15	NA	TRBV9	TRBJ2-7	NA	CASSVGGTYTYEQYF	TGTGCCAGCAGCGTAGGGGGGACCTATACCTACGAGCAGTACTTC
14	few	TRBV5-1	TRBJ2-5	NA	CASSSGIGGETQYF	TGCGCCAGCAGCTCCGGAATAGGCGGGGAGACCCAGTACTTC
14	few	TRBV6-2/TRBV6-3	TRBJ1-1	NA	CASSHGRRDTEAFF	TGTGCCAGCAGTCACGGACGGAGGGACACTGAAGCTTTCTTT
14	NA	TRBV24-1	TRBJ2-7	NA	CATSDVGHRYEQYF	TGTGCCACCAGTGATGTTGGACACCGATACGAGCAGTACTTC
12	NA	TRBV7-2	TRBJ2-2	NA	CASSPYTGELFF	TGTGCCAGCAGCCCGTATACCGGGGAGCTGTTTTTT
12	few	TRBV20-1	TRBJ2-4	TRBD1	CSATGDGREQYF	TGCAGTGCCACAGGGGACGGAAGGGAGCAGTACTTC
13	NA	TRBV6-1	TRBJ1-5	NA	CASREADGSPQHF	TGTGCCAGCAGGGAGGCGGACGGCTCGCCCCAGCATTTT
15	NA	TRBV12-3/TRBV12-4	TRBJ1-5	NA	CASRPQALGNQPQHF	TGTGCCAGCAGACCTCAGGCTCTCGGGAATCAGCCCCAGCATTTT
16	NA	TRBV18	TRBJ2-7	TRBD2	CASSPGLAEYSYEQYF	TGTGCCAGCTCACCGGGACTAGCGGAATACTCCTACGAGCAGTACTTC
14	NA	TRBV19	TRBJ2-1	TRBD2	CASRSSGGYVEQFF	TGTGCCAGTAGGTCTAGCGGGGGATATGTTGAGCAGTTCTTC